This T cell receptor (beta chain) was sequenced for a study of early T cells in non-severe SARS-CoV-2 infection. V was shortened by 5 bases and J by 0 bases, with 13 bases between the two germline ends. There are 16 residues in the CDR3. Germline CDR1 and CDR2: SGHVS and FNYEAQ. Molecules of cDNA were individually given unique molecular identifiers that were attached to them. TCRdb re-called the 5' RACE reads with MiXCR, one entry per CDR3 protein. The sample records tens of thousands of distinct CDR3 sequences, less than 5.5% being singletons. This clonotype was detected many times. Sample: whole blood, taken at baseline. The clonotype originates from an adult who was a healthcare worker with PCR-confirmed SARS-CoV-2 infection or an uninfected control (not recorded which). The rearrangement joins TRBV7-6 to TRBJ2-2, with D uncertain. CDR3 bases: TGTGCCAGCAGCCCTGGCCGGTTCGCGAACACCGGGGAGCTGTTTTTT. Residues: CASSPGRFANTGELFF.